Presented here are 9 T cell receptor beta chains from one specimen sequenced in a study of metastatic and nonmetastatic thyroid tumors. TCRdb redid the clone calls on the PCR reads using MiXCR. The sample contains 35,000 to 50,000 clones, about a sixth of which appear only once. Each patient came to thyroid surgery without any prior treatment (of any kind). The sample was tumor tissue. The receptors derive from a female donor with papillary thyroid cancer or a benign thyroid nodule (not recorded which). Some clones in this sample may be carry-over from other donors' samples.

This clone showed up just a few times. This chain uses TRBV28 with TRBJ2-7, with a weak D call TRBD2 (5 bases). This CDR3 spans 11 amino acids. V was pared by 2 bases and J by 7 bases, with 6 bases between. CDR1 and CDR2 from the germline V gene are MDHEN and SYDVKM. The CDR3 loop reads CASSLGGEQYF. In nucleotides, the CDR3 is TGTGCCAGCAGTTTAGGAGGAGAGCAGTACTTC.

On this clone: Germline is not matched at one junction end, which may reflect a read error. The gene calls are TRBV20-1 and TRBJ2-3; possibly TRBD2 for D (5 bases). Germline lookup yields CDR1 DFQATT and CDR2 SNEGSKA (reference sequence). The CDR3 covers 14 residues. The CDR3 region is CSTRETQIGDTQYF. The CDR3 DNA follows: TGCAGTACTAGAGAAACACAGATTGGGGATACGCAGTATTTT.

The rearrangement uses TRBV5-1 and TRBJ2-7; 9 nucleotides line up with TRBD1. CDR1 SGHRS and CDR2 YFSETQ come from the germline V gene. Trimming cost V 4 bases and J 5 bases; bases outside gene matches: 7. The CDR3 contains 14 residues. CDR3 residues: CASSARQGGDEQYF. DNA for the CDR3: TGCGCCAGCAGCGCGAGACAGGGGGGCGACGAGCAGTACTTC.

This clone was seen repeatedly, ten times or more. The chain employs TRBV2 and TRBJ2-7, with 12 bases aligning to TRBD1. Unmatched junction bases numbered 8, after V lost 8 bases and J lost 9 bases. Germline lookup yields CDR1 SNHLY and CDR2 FYNNEI. This CDR3 is built from 13 residues. In nucleotides, the CDR3 is TGTGCCAGCGGGACAGGGGGCTCGAAAGGGCAGTACTTC. It encodes CASGTGGSKGQYF.

This clone was seen ten or more times. The DNA of the CDR3 is TGTGCCAGCAGCTTCGACAGGGGCAGCAATGAAAAACTGTTTTTT. This encodes CASSFDRGSNEKLFF. V is TRBV7-9 and J is TRBJ1-4, with 8 bases fitting TRBD1. CDR3 length: 15 residues. From germline, CDR1 is SEHNR and CDR2 FQNEAQ (reference sequence). V was pared by 3 bases and J by 5 bases, with 5 bases of the junction left unmatched.

The V and J genes are TRBV20-1 and TRBJ1-2; 9 positions agree with TRBD1. The CDR3 contains 12 residues. V lost 7 bases, J lost 6 bases, and 6 bases stayed unmatched. Germline V gene lookup returns CDR1 DFQATT and CDR2 SNEGSKA (reference sequence). The CDR3 here is CSDKDRGNGYTF. The CDR3 DNA follows: TGCAGTGATAAGGACAGGGGCAATGGCTACACCTTC.

This clone was picked up many times. V gene TRBV3-1 combines with J gene TRBJ2-1, with D possibly being TRBD1 (5 bases). The germline gives CDR1 LGHDT, CDR2 YNNKEL (reference sequence). This CDR3 region has 13 residues. The V gene lost 4 bases and the J gene lost 6 bases, with 10 bases spanning the gap. The CDR3 DNA reads as TGTGCCAGCAGCCCCAGGGTAGGCAATGAGCAGTTCTTC. This gives the protein CASSPRVGNEQFF.

There are many counts of this clone. The J gene is TRBJ1-1, the V gene TRBV5-1; no reliable D call. Trimming shortened V by 1 base and J by 5 bases, and 9 bases separated the two germline ends. This CDR3 comprises 13 residues. The V gene's germline CDR1 is SGHRS and CDR2 YFSETQ. The CDR3 region is CASSLTERTEAFF. The CDR3, as DNA: TGCGCCAGCAGCTTGACAGAAAGGACTGAAGCTTTCTTT.

This clone appeared a single time. The chain joins TRBV7-9 to TRBJ1-2, with unresolved D. The CDR3 is 13 residues long. Trimming stripped 6 bases from V and 6 bases from J, with 14 bases between. Germline lookup yields CDR1 SEHNR and CDR2 FQNEAQ (reference sequence). This CDR3 is CASSPVPDHGYTF. CDR3 bases: TGTGCCAGCAGTCCCGTACCAGACCATGGCTACACCTTC.